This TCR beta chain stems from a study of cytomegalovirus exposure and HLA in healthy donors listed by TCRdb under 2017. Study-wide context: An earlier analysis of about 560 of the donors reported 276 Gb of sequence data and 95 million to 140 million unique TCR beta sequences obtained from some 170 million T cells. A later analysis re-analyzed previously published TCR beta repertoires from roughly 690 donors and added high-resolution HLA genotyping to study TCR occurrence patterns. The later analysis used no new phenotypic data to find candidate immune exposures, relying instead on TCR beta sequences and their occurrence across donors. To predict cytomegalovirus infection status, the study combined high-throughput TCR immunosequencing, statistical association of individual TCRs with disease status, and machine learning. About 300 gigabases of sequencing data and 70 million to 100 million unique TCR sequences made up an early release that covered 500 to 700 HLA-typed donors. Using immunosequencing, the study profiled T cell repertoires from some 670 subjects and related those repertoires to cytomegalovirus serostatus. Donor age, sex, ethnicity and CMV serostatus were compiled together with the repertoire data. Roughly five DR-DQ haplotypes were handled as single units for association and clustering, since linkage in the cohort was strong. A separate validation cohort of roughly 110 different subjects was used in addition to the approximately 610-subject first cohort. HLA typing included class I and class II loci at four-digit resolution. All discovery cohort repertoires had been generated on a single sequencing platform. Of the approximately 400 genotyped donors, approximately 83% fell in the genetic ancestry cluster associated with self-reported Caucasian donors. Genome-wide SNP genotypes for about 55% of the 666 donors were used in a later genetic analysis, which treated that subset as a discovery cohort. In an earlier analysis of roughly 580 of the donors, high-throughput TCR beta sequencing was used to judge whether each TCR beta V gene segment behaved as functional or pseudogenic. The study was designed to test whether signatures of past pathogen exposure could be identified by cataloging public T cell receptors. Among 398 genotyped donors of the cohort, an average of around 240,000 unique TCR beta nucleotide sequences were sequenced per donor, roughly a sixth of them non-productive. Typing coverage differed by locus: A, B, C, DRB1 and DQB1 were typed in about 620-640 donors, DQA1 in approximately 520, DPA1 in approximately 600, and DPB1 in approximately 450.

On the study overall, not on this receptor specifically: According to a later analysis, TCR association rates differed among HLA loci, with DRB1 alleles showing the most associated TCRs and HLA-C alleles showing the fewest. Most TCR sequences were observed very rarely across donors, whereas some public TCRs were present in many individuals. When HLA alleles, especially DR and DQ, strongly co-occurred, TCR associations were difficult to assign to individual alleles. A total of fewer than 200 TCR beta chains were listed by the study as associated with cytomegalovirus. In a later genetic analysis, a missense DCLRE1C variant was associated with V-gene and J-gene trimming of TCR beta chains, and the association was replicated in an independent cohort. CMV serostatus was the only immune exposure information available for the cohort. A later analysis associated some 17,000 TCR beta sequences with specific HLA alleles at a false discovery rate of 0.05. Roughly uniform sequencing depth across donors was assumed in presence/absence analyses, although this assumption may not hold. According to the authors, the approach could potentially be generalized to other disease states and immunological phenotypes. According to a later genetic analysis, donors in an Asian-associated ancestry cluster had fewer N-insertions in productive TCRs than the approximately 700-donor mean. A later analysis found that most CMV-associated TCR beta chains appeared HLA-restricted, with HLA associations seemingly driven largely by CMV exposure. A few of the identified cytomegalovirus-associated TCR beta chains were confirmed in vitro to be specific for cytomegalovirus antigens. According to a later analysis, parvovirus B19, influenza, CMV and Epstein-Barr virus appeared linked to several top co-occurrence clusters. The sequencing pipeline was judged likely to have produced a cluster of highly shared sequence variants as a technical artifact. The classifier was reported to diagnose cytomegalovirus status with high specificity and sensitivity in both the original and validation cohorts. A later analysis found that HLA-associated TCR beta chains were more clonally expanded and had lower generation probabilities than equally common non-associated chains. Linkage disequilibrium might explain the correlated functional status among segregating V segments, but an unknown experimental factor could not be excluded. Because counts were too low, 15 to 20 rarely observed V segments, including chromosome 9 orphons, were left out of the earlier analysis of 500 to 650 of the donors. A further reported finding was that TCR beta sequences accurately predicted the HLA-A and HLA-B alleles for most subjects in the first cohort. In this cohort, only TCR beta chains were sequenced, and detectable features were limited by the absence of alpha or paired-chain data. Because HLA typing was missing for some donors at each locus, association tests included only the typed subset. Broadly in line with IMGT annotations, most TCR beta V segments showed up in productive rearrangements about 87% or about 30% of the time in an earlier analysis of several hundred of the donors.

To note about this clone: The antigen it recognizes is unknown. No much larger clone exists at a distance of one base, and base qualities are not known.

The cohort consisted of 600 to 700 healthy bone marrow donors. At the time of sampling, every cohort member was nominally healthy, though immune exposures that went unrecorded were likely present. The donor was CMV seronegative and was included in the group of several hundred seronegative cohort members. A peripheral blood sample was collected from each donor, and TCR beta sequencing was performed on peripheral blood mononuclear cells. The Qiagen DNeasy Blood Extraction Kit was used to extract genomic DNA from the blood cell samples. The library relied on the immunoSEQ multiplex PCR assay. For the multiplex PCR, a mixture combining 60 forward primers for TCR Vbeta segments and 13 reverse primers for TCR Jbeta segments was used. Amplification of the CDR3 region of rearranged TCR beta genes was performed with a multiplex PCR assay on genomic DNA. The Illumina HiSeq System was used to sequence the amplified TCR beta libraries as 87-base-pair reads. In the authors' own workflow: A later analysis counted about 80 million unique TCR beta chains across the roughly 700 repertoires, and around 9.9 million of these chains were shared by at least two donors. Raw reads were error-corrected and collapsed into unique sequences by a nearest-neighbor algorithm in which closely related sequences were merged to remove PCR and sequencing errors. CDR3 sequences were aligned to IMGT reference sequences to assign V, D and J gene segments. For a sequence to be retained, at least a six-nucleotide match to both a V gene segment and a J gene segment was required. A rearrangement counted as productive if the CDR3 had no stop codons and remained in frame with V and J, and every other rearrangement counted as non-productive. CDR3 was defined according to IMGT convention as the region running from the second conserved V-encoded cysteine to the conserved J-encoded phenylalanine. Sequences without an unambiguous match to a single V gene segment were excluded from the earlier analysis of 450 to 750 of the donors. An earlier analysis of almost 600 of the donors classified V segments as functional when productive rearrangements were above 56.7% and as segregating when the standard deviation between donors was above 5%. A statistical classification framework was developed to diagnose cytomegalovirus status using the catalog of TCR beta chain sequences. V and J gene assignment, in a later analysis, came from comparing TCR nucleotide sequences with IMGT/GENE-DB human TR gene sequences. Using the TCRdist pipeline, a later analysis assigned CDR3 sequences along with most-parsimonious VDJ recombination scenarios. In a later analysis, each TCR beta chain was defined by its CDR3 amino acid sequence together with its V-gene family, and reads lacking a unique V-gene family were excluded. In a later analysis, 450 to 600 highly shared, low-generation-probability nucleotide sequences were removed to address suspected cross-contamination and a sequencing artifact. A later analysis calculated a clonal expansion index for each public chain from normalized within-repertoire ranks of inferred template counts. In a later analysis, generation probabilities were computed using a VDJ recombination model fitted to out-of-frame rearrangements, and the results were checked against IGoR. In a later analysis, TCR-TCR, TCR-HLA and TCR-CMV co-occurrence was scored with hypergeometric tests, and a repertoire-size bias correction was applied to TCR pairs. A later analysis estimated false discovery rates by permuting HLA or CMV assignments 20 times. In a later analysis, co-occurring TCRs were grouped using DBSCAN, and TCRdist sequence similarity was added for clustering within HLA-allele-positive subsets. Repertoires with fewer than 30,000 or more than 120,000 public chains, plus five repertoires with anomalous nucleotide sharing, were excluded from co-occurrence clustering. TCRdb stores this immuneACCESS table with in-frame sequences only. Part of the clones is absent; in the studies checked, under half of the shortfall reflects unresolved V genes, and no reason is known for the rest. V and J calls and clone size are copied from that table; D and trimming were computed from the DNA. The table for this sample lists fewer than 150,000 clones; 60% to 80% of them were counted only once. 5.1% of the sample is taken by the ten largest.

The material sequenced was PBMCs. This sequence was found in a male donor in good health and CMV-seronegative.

DNA sequence: TGTGCCAGCAGCTTAGGTCGGAACACTGAAGCTTTCTTT. It is translated as CASSLGRNTEAFF. Recombination connected TRBV7-6 to TRBJ1-1; the D gene is unclear. From its cysteine to its phenylalanine, the CDR3 spans 13 amino acids. Only the CDR3 region is kept as DNA, spanning 39 bases read in frame from base 1. CDR1 SGHVS and CDR2 FNYEAQ are derived from the germline V gene. V drops 1 base and J drops 1 base, leaving 4 bases in between.